This T cell receptor beta chain comes out of a study of shared clonotypes between healthy human individuals. For the study at large: Participating donors consisted of two women and three men aged 18 to 49.

J gave up 8 bases and V 2 bases, and 4 bases lay outside the gene matches. The CDR3 loop spans 14 amino acids. The germline gives CDR1 KGHSH, CDR2 LQKENI. Tens of millions of PBMCs served as the genomic DNA source for unsorted samples. Every unsorted PBMC PCR replicate was loaded with 250 to 300 ng DNA, about 30,000 T cell genomes. TCRdb's table, derived via immunoSEQ multiplex PCR, lists solely in-frame clones and lacks some. The sample gives about 480,000 clones, 75% to 85% of which show up once; approximately 12% is in the top ten. The receptor comes from a woman between 35 and 50 years old in good health. Some clones in this sample may be carry-over from other donors' samples. The source material was PBMCs. The chain combines TRBV18 with TRBJ1-4; 8 positions agree with TRBD1. The CDR3 spells CASSPGTGEEKLFF. In nucleotides, the CDR3 is TGTGCCAGCTCACCAGGGACAGGAGAAGAAAAACTGTTTTTT.